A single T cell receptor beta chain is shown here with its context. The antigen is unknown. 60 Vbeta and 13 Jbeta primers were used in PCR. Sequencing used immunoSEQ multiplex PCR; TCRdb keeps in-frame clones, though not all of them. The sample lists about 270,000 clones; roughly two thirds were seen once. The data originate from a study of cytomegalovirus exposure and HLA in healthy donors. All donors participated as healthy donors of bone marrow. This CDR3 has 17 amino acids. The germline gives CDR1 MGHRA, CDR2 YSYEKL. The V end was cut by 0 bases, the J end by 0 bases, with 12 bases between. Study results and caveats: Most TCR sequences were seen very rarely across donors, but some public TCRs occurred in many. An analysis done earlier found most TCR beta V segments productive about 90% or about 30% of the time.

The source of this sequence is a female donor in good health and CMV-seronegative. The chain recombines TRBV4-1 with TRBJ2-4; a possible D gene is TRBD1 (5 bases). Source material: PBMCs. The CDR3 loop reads CASSQEGAPLAKNIQYF. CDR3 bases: TGCGCCAGCAGCCAAGAAGGGGCCCCGCTAGCCAAAAACATTCAGTACTTC.